The 26 T cell receptor beta chains reported below all come from one sample, sequenced in a study of shared clonotypes between healthy human individuals. Terminally differentiated effector memory CD45RA+ cells were excluded by CCR7 positive selection of CD45RO-negative cells. The protocol was immunoSEQ multiplex PCR, while the TCRdb copy is restricted to in-frame clones and leaves out a portion. The sample has about 2 million clones; roughly 95% are singletons. The sequenced material came from naive CD8+ T cells sorted from blood. The receptors come from a man aged 18-30 years in good health.

V is TRBV5-1 and J is TRBJ1-2; D remains unclear. Germline V gene sequence: CDR1 SGHRS, CDR2 YFSETQ. CDR3 size: 14 residues. Deletions cut 0 bases from V and 5 bases from J, with 11 bases between. The CDR3 is CASSLDGAGYGYTF. As DNA, the CDR3 is TGCGCCAGCAGCTTGGATGGAGCGGGGTATGGCTACACCTTC.

The V and J genes are TRBV6-4 and TRBJ1-4; D remains unclear. V was shortened by 6 bases and J by 0 bases, with 14 bases between the two germline ends. Germline V gene sequence: CDR1 MRHNA, CDR2 SNTAGT. CDR3 length: 16 amino acids. The CDR3 nucleotides read TGTGCCAGCAGACCCCCGGTGTCTCCAACTAATGAAAAACTGTTTTTT. Translated, it gives CASRPPVSPTNEKLFF.

The rearrangement links TRBV6-1 to TRBJ2-1, with D possibly TRBD2 on 6 matching bases. The CDR3 runs to 18 residues. V was clipped by 2 bases and J by 2 bases, with 19 bases between them. CDR1 and CDR2 (germline): MNHNS, SASEGT. CDR3 sequence (DNA): TGTGCCAGCAGTGAACACACCTATTCTAGCGAAGCCTACAATGAGCAGTTCTTC. Protein: CASSEHTYSSEAYNEQFF.

The rearrangement links TRBV10-3 to TRBJ1-2; 9 bases are shared with TRBD1. Germline CDR1 is ENHRY and CDR2 is SYGVKD. V was pared by 9 bases and J by 1 base, with 3 bases of the junction left unmatched. This CDR3 is 13 amino acids long. CDR3 sequence: CAIGTGSNYGYTF. In DNA form, the CDR3 reads TGTGCCATTGGGACAGGGAGTAACTATGGCTACACCTTC.

The genes are TRBV5-6 and TRBJ2-1; D may match TRBD1 or TRBD2 (5 bases each). Germline V gives CDR1 SGHDT, CDR2 YYEEEE. The CDR3 is 15 amino acids. V was clipped by 7 bases and J by 2 bases, with 16 bases between them. CDR3 protein: CASSAGGGPYNEQFF. Written as DNA, the CDR3 is TGTGCCAGCTCCGCGGGTGGGGGTCCCTACAATGAGCAGTTCTTC.

A remark on this clone: Other nucleotide sequences in the sample specify the same CDR3. The V call is TRBV5-4, the J call TRBJ2-7, with D possibly being TRBD1 or TRBD2 (6 bases each). The germline gives CDR1 SGHNT, CDR2 YYREEE (reference sequence). This CDR3 has 13 residues. Trimming took 0 bases from V and 4 from J, leaving 8 bases between them. The CDR3 DNA reads TGTGCCAGCAGCTTGGGAGGGGGGTACGAGCAGTACTTC. Its translation: CASSLGGGYEQYF.

The gene calls are TRBV5-4 and TRBJ1-1; TRBD1 might be the D (5 bases). This CDR3 is built from 15 residues. CDR1 and CDR2 (germline): SGHNT, YYREEE (reference sequence). The V end lost 0 bases, the J end lost 3 bases, and 12 bases lay between the germline ends. CDR3 bases: TGTGCCAGCAGCTTGGCGGGACCTGAGGACACTGAAGCTTTCTTT. Translation: CASSLAGPEDTEAFF.

This clone was detected once. The chain employs TRBV19 and TRBJ2-2; D remains ambiguous. Germline V gene sequence: CDR1 LNHDA, CDR2 SQIVND (reference sequence). V gave up 5 bases and J gave up 2 bases, with 9 bases separating them. CDR3 length: 14 amino acids. CDR3 in amino acids: CASSAGLNTGELFF. DNA of the CDR3: TGTGCCAGTAGTGCCGGGCTTAACACCGGGGAGCTGTTTTTT. Full variable domain (outside the CDR3, taken from reference TRBV19 and TRBJ2-2): DGGITQSPKYLFRKEGQNVTLSCEQNLNHDAMYWYRQDPGQGLRLIYYSQIVNDFQKGDIAEGYSVSREKKESFPLTVTSAQKNPTAFYLCASSAGLNTGELFFGEGSRLTVL.

This chain joins TRBV7-9 and TRBJ2-1; 13 bases agree with TRBD2. The CDR3 is 16 residues long. CDR1 is SEHNR and CDR2 is FQNEAQ in the germline V gene (reference sequence). Germline trimming cut 7 bases from V and 5 bases from J; bases unmatched to any gene: 8. CDR3 nucleotide sequence: TGTGCCAGCACCCTTAGTGGACTAGCGGGGGACAATGAGCAGTTCTTC. Protein product: CASTLSGLAGDNEQFF.

J is TRBJ2-7 and V is TRBV5-8; D ambiguous. The V gene's germline CDR1 is SGHTS and CDR2 YDEGEE. CDR3 size: 11 residues. The V end was cut by 2 bases, the J end by 5 bases, with 5 bases between. The CDR3 protein is CASSFLDEQYF. The CDR3 DNA follows: TGTGCCAGCAGCTTTCTGGACGAGCAGTACTTC.

The V gene is TRBV7-2, the J gene TRBJ1-2; a weak D match, TRBD1 (5 bases). This CDR3 region has 13 residues. Trimming stripped 5 bases from V and 8 bases from J, with 15 bases between. CDR1 is SGHTA and CDR2 is FQGNSA in the germline V gene. The CDR3 sequence: CASSPRGGGGYTF. CDR3 DNA: TGTGCCAGCAGCCCCCGTGGGGGAGGCGGCTACACCTTC.

The chain has TRBV9 and TRBJ2-1; D is unclear. Germline V gene data show CDR1 as SGDLS and CDR2 as YYNGEE. This CDR3 has 12 residues. V dropped 3 bases and J dropped 8 bases, with 9 bases sitting between them. CDR3 bases: TGTGCCAGCAGCGACCTTAGCTATGAGCAGTTCTTC. Amino acid sequence: CASSDLSYEQFF. Combining the CDR3 with reference TRBV9 and TRBJ2-1 gives the whole variable domain DSGVTQTPKHLITATGQRVTLRCSPRSGDLSVYWYQQSLDQGLQFLIQYYNGEERAKGNILERFSAQQFPDLHSELNLSSLELGDSALYFCASSDLSYEQFFGPGTRLTVL.

This sequence joins TRBV9 and TRBJ2-3; D is possibly TRBD2 (5 bases). V lost 3 bases and J lost 4, with 12 bases in between. Germline V gives CDR1 SGDLS, CDR2 YYNGEE. The CDR3 is 14 residues long. The CDR3, as DNA: TGTGCCAGCAGCGACCGGCCGGGGTCAGATACGCAGTATTTT. This sequence encodes CASSDRPGSDTQYF.

The chain has TRBV7-9 and TRBJ2-3; no reliable D call. Per germline, CDR1 SEHNR and CDR2 FQNEAQ (reference sequence). V gave up 5 bases and J gave up 3 bases, with 6 bases separating them. The CDR3 length is 12 residues. The CDR3 here is CASSDTTDTQYF. The CDR3 DNA reads TGTGCCAGCAGCGACACGACAGATACGCAGTATTTT.

The gene calls are TRBV11-2 and TRBJ2-1; unclear D gene. CDR1 SGHAT and CDR2 FQNNGV come from the germline V gene. The V gene lost 7 bases and the J gene lost 0 bases, with 13 bases spanning the gap. The CDR3 consists of 15 residues. In DNA form, the CDR3 reads TGTGCCAGCACCCTTATGTCCAGCTCCTACAATGAGCAGTTCTTC. Its protein product is CASTLMSSSYNEQFF.

This clone was seen a few times. The chain employs TRBV7-2 and TRBJ1-6, with D maybe TRBD1 (6 bases). CDR1 and CDR2 from the germline V gene are SGHTA and FQGNSA. With 1 base removed from V and 7 bases from J, the gap between germline ends came to 11 bases. There are 15 residues in the CDR3. The CDR3 nucleotides are TGTGCCAGCAGCTTAGAAGCAGGGGTGAATTCACCCCTCCACTTT. Protein sequence: CASSLEAGVNSPLHF.

The V and J genes are TRBV28 and TRBJ2-1; TRBD2 agrees at 12 bases. CDR3 length: 20 amino acids. The J segment lost 0 bases and the V segment lost 3 bases, leaving 12 bases of the junction unmatched. CDR1 and CDR2 from the germline V gene are MDHEN and SYDVKM. CDR3 DNA: TGTGCCAGCAGTTTCCCCACTAGCGGGAGGACCCTAAGCTCCTACAATGAGCAGTTCTTC. It codes for CASSFPTSGRTLSSYNEQFF.

The chain carries TRBV7-8 and TRBJ2-3; 7 bases agree with TRBD2. This CDR3 contains 16 residues. V shed 1 base, J shed 2 bases, and the junction held 6 bases outside the gene matches. Germline CDR1 is SGHVS and CDR2 is FQNEAQ. The CDR3 spells CASSLGASGPTDTQYF. The DNA for the CDR3 is TGTGCCAGCAGCTTAGGGGCTAGCGGACCCACAGATACGCAGTATTTT.

V is TRBV4-1 and J is TRBJ2-5, with TRBD1 identical over 7 bases. Germline loops: CDR1 MGHRA, CDR2 YSYEKL. V shed 4 bases and J 5 bases; nucleotides not matched to a gene: 7. The length of the CDR3 is 14 residues. CDR3 protein: CASSLTRGWETQYF. The CDR3 DNA reads TGCGCCAGCAGCCTGACCAGGGGGTGGGAGACCCAGTACTTC.

This chain joins TRBV6-6 and TRBJ1-2; D perhaps matches TRBD1 (6 bases). Trimming cost V 7 bases and J 4 bases, with 13 bases left between them. The CDR3 runs 13 residues. Looked up from germline, CDR1 is MNHNY and CDR2 is SVGAGI (reference sequence). The CDR3 is CASMTWGAYGYTF. The CDR3 DNA is TGTGCCAGCATGACTTGGGGGGCCTATGGCTACACCTTC.

The chain links TRBV6-1 to TRBJ1-1; D gene uncertain. This CDR3 is built from 14 residues. The V gene's germline CDR1 is MNHNS and CDR2 SASEGT. Between the trimmed V and J ends, which lost 0 bases and 0 bases, there was a span of 5 bases. DNA for the CDR3: TGTGCCAGCAGTGAAGCGAAGATGAACACTGAAGCTTTCTTT. Translating gives CASSEAKMNTEAFF.

The chain employs TRBV30 and TRBJ2-5; the match to TRBD2 covers 10 bases. There are 17 residues in the CDR3. Germline V gene lookup returns CDR1 GTSNPN and CDR2 SVGIG (reference sequence). V was pared by 0 bases and J by 3 bases, with 10 bases of the junction left unmatched. The CDR3 spells CAWSVGLAGAWEETQYF. The CDR3 bases are TGTGCCTGGAGTGTAGGCCTAGCGGGAGCGTGGGAAGAGACCCAGTACTTC.

With respect to this clone: Additional DNA sequences in this sample encode the identical CDR3. The V call is TRBV27, the J call TRBJ2-7; D perhaps matches TRBD2 (5 bases). Germline values: CDR1 MNHEY, CDR2 SMNVEV (reference sequence). The CDR3 is 14 amino acids. Trimming took off 3 bases at V and 0 bases at J, with 9 bases between the two ends. CDR3 loop: CASSLGGSSYEQYF. DNA for the CDR3: TGTGCCAGCAGTTTGGGTGGGAGCTCCTACGAGCAGTACTTC.

The chain recombines TRBV10-1 with TRBJ2-2; maybe TRBD2 (6 bases). With 0 bases removed from V and 5 bases from J, the gap between germline ends came to 7 bases. The V gene's germline CDR1 is WNHNN and CDR2 SYGVQD (reference sequence). The CDR3 spans 14 residues. CDR3 amino acids: CASSESAGTGELFF. The DNA for the CDR3 is TGCGCCAGCAGTGAGTCGGCGGGGACCGGGGAGCTGTTTTTT.

DNA of the CDR3: TGCGCCAGCAGCCAAGATACAGGGCCCTATGGCTACACCTTC. The encoded protein is CASSQDTGPYGYTF. The chain links TRBV4-1 to TRBJ1-2; the D gene is possibly TRBD1 (6 bases). This CDR3 has 14 amino acids. CDR1 and CDR2 from the germline V gene are MGHRA and YSYEKL. Trimming took 0 bases from V and 4 from J, leaving 9 bases between them.

The chain combines TRBV25-1 with TRBJ2-5; D might be TRBD1 or TRBD2, each matching 6 bases. Germline V gene data show CDR1 as MGHDK and CDR2 as SYGVNS. This CDR3 has 15 amino acids. Trimming removed 2 bases from V and 0 bases from J, with 10 bases in between. The CDR3 region is CASSEEGGYQETQYF. CDR3 DNA: TGTGCCAGCAGTGAAGAAGGGGGGTACCAAGAGACCCAGTACTTC. Complete variable domain (other parts from reference TRBV25-1 and TRBJ2-5): EADIYQTPRYLVIGTGKKITLECSQTMGHDKMYWYQQDPGMELHLIHYSYGVNSTEKGDLSSESTVSRIRTEHFPLTLESARPSHTSQYLCASSEEGGYQETQYFGPGTRLLVL.